These 23 T cell receptor beta chains were all obtained from the same sample, sequenced in a study of blood T cell repertoires in COVID-19. Some clones are missing from TCRdb's copy, which holds only in-frame ones; the method was immunoSEQ multiplex PCR. The sample yields about 310,000 clones, around 90% seen once. Sequencing was done on a sample of PBMCs or T cells enriched from blood (not recorded which). All receptors derive from a woman between 18 and 29 years old who had recovered from COVID-19.

The chain has TRBV5-1 and TRBJ1-2; 10 nucleotides agree with TRBD1. The CDR3 loop spans 13 amino acids. Germline loops: CDR1 SGHRS, CDR2 YFSETQ. V lost 0 bases, J lost 10 bases, and 3 bases stayed unmatched. The CDR3 region is CASSLGQGATYTF. The CDR3, as DNA: TGCGCCAGCAGCTTGGGACAGGGGGCGACCTACACCTTC.

The rearrangement joins TRBV2 to TRBJ1-4; unclear D gene. The length of the CDR3 is 16 residues. Trimming stripped 2 bases from V and 6 bases from J, with 16 bases between. Germline CDR1 SNHLY, CDR2 FYNNEI. In nucleotides, the CDR3 is TGTGCCAGCAGTGAATCTTGGGTTGGCGGGGATGAAAAACTGTTTTTT. Its translation: CASSESWVGGDEKLFF.

J is TRBJ1-1 and V is TRBV7-2; a weak D match, TRBD1 (5 bases). Trimming removed 4 bases from V and 5 bases from J, with 14 bases in between. Germline V gene sequence: CDR1 SGHTA, CDR2 FQGNSA. The CDR3 covers 14 residues. CDR3 sequence: CASSSSWGRTEAFF. Here the CDR3 DNA reads TGTGCCAGCAGCTCAAGCTGGGGGAGGACTGAAGCTTTCTTT.

This chain connects TRBV28 to TRBJ1-1; D perhaps matches TRBD1 (6 bases). The V end lost 1 base, the J end lost 8 bases, and 11 bases lay between the germline ends. The CDR3 contains 13 residues. The germline V gene has CDR1 MDHEN and CDR2 SYDVKM. CDR3 in amino acids: CASSLFRGTEAFF. DNA of the CDR3: TGTGCCAGCAGTTTATTCAGGGGTACCGAAGCTTTCTTT.

This sequence joins TRBV7-8 and TRBJ2-3, with a weak D call TRBD2 (5 bases). This CDR3 region has 17 residues. Trimming stripped 5 bases from V and 1 base from J, with 19 bases between. Germline CDR1 reads SGHVS; CDR2 reads FQNEAQ. CDR3 sequence: CASSPEDGIEGTDTQYF. In nucleotides, the CDR3 is TGTGCCAGCAGCCCCGAGGACGGGATAGAGGGCACAGATACGCAGTATTTT. Supplemented by reference TRBV7-8 and TRBJ2-3, the full variable domain reads GAGVSQSPRYKVAKRGQDVALRCDPISGHVSLFWYQQALGQGPEFLTYFQNEAQLDKSGLPSDRFFAERPEGSVSTLKIQRTQQEDSAVYLCASSPEDGIEGTDTQYFGPGTRLTVL.

This clone occurred once. The chain recombines TRBV10-3 with TRBJ2-2; no clear D gene. Germline values: CDR1 ENHRY, CDR2 SYGVKD. This CDR3 comprises 15 residues. Trimming removed 0 bases from V and 1 base from J, with 6 bases in between. CDR3 nucleotides: TGTGCCATCAGTGAGTCCCCCGTGAACACCGGGGAGCTGTTTTTT. Amino acids: CAISESPVNTGELFF.

This chain's CDR3 is CAWRPDNPNQPQHF. The DNA of the CDR3 is TGTGCCTGGAGACCAGACAACCCCAATCAGCCCCAGCATTTT. V is TRBV30 and J is TRBJ1-5; D gene ambiguous. The length of the CDR3 is 14 residues. Germline CDR1 GTSNPN, CDR2 SVGIG (reference sequence). V lost 3 bases, J lost 3 bases, and 12 bases lay in between.

The gene calls are TRBV7-2 and TRBJ2-3; 9 nucleotides agree with TRBD2. The trim removed 3 bases at V and 4 bases at J, leaving 2 bases unmatched. The V gene's germline CDR1 is SGHTA and CDR2 FQGNSA. The CDR3 has 14 amino acids. The CDR3 here is CASSFSGSADTQYF. For the CDR3, the DNA is TGTGCCAGCAGCTTTAGCGGGAGTGCAGATACGCAGTATTTT.

The V gene is TRBV4-2, the J gene TRBJ2-6; 8 bases line up with TRBD2. Germline loops: CDR1 LGHNA, CDR2 YNFKEQ. J gave up 0 bases and V 6 bases, and 4 bases lay outside the gene matches. This CDR3 is 16 amino acids long. CDR3 protein: CASRRGASSGANVLTF. The CDR3 bases are TGTGCCAGCAGGCGGGGGGCCAGCTCTGGGGCCAACGTCCTGACTTTC.

The rearrangement uses TRBV9 and TRBJ2-2; TRBD2 might be the D (6 bases). The ends were cut back, 1 base at V and 2 bases at J, with 21 bases in the middle. Germline V gives CDR1 SGDLS, CDR2 YYNGEE. This CDR3 comprises 19 residues. The CDR3 reads CASSVPDLGGKTNTGELFF. CDR3 in DNA: TGTGCCAGCAGCGTACCGGACCTGGGAGGAAAAACAAACACCGGGGAGCTGTTTTTT.

In DNA, the CDR3 is TGTGCCAGCAGCCTGGGGACAGATAGCAATCAGCCCCAGCATTTT. This sequence encodes CASSLGTDSNQPQHF. V usage is TRBV7-8 and J usage is TRBJ1-5, with TRBD1 matching 7 bases. Losses at the gene ends were 5 bases for V and 0 bases for J; bases not matched to a gene: 4. Germline V gene data show CDR1 as SGHVS and CDR2 as FQNEAQ. The CDR3 contains 15 residues.

This sequence joins TRBV18 and TRBJ2-3, with 7 nucleotides matching TRBD1. Germline V gives CDR1 KGHSH, CDR2 LQKENI. The V and J ends lost 7 bases and 4 bases, in that order; junction bases with no gene match: 14. This CDR3 spans 16 amino acids. The CDR3 loop is CASCKPTGNAPDTQYF. The CDR3 nucleotides are TGTGCCAGCTGTAAGCCGACAGGGAACGCGCCAGATACGCAGTATTTT.

Comment on this clone: Other nucleotide sequences in the sample specify the same CDR3. CDR3 sequence (DNA): TGTGCCAGCAGTGTACAGGGCAGCAATCAGCCCCAGCATTTT. Its translation: CASSVQGSNQPQHF. The genes are TRBV27 and TRBJ1-5; a possible D gene is TRBD1 (6 bases). The CDR3 spans 14 residues. The V gene's germline CDR1 is MNHEY and CDR2 SMNVEV (reference sequence). V was cut by 5 bases and J by 1 base, with 9 bases left in between.

CDR3 residues: CASSPMTGVYEQYF. Here the CDR3 DNA reads TGTGCCAGCAGCCCCATGACGGGGGTTTACGAGCAGTACTTC. This sequence joins TRBV9 and TRBJ2-7; D is possibly TRBD2 (6 bases). There are 14 residues in the CDR3. Deletions cut 4 bases from V and 4 bases from J, with 15 bases between. Germline lookup yields CDR1 SGDLS and CDR2 YYNGEE.

The chain links TRBV18 to TRBJ1-4, with 8 nucleotides matching TRBD1. The CDR3 runs to 16 residues. Germline V gives CDR1 KGHSH, CDR2 LQKENI. After removal of 5 bases from V and 0 bases from J, the junction contained 5 bases not matched to a gene. CDR3 amino acids: CASSSDRDATNEKLFF. As DNA, the CDR3 is TGTGCCAGCTCATCGGACAGGGACGCAACTAATGAAAAACTGTTTTTT.

The count of this clone is one. The chain has TRBV7-2 and TRBJ1-1, with D uncertain. V was shortened by 8 bases and J by 0 bases, with 10 bases between the two germline ends. The CDR3 has 13 amino acids. Germline V lookup: CDR1 SGHTA, CDR2 FQGNSA. CDR3 sequence reads: CASGKGVNTEAFF. The CDR3 DNA sequence: TGTGCCAGCGGCAAGGGAGTGAACACTGAAGCTTTCTTT.

The rearrangement joins TRBV5-1 to TRBJ2-5; the match to TRBD2 covers 8 bases. Germline V CDR1 and CDR2: SGHRS, YFSETQ. The CDR3 is 15 residues long. The V segment lost 0 bases and the J segment 5 bases; nucleotides outside the gene matches: 6. The CDR3 nucleotides read TGCGCCAGCAGCTTGGGAGCGGGAGAAGGGGAGACCCAGTACTTC. Amino acid sequence: CASSLGAGEGETQYF. Full variable domain (outside the CDR3, taken from reference TRBV5-1 and TRBJ2-5): KAGVTQTPRYLIKTRGQQVTLSCSPISGHRSVSWYQQTPGQGLQFLFEYFSETQRNKGNFPGRFSGRQFSNSRSEMNVSTLELGDSALYLCASSLGAGEGETQYFGPGTRLLVL.

This clone was detected only a few times. V gene TRBV7-9 combines with J gene TRBJ2-7; 12 nucleotides match TRBD1. Germline CDR1 SEHNR, CDR2 FQNEAQ (reference sequence). V was pared by 5 bases and J by 4 bases, with 6 bases of the junction left unmatched. The CDR3 totals 15 residues. The CDR3 loop reads CASSPRDRGPYEQYF. The CDR3 DNA is TGTGCCAGCAGCCCCCGGGACAGGGGGCCATACGAGCAGTACTTC.

The V and J genes are TRBV7-9 and TRBJ1-3; a weak D match, TRBD1 (6 bases). Trimming pared 3 bases from V and 3 bases from J, leaving 12 bases between. There are 15 residues in the CDR3. Germline CDR1 reads SEHNR; CDR2 reads FQNEAQ (reference sequence). For the CDR3, the DNA is TGTGCCAGCAGCTTCCCCGGGGGGCTTGGAAACACCATATATTTT. Translating gives CASSFPGGLGNTIYF.

The J gene is TRBJ1-1, the V gene TRBV7-3; D is possibly TRBD1 (6 bases). The V and J ends lost 0 bases and 0 bases respectively, with 8 bases between them. CDR3 length: 15 residues. Germline CDR1 and CDR2: SGHTA and FQGTGA. The CDR3 protein is CASSLTGQVNTEAFF. CDR3 in DNA: TGTGCCAGCAGCTTAACGGGACAAGTGAACACTGAAGCTTTCTTT.

This clone was counted only a few times. J is TRBJ2-7 and V is TRBV7-2; unclear D gene. Germline V gene data show CDR1 as SGHTA and CDR2 as FQGNSA. V was cut by 1 base and J by 0 bases, with 7 bases left in between. The CDR3 runs 14 residues. The CDR3, as DNA: TGTGCCAGCAGCTTAGTGGGCTACTCCTACGAGCAGTACTTC. It encodes CASSLVGYSYEQYF.

A single count supports this clone. V is TRBV9 and J is TRBJ1-3; 9 bases fit TRBD1. Germline V gene lookup returns CDR1 SGDLS and CDR2 YYNGEE. CDR3 length: 17 amino acids. V shed 6 bases, J shed 0 bases, and the junction held 10 bases outside the gene matches. In DNA, the CDR3 is TGTGCCAGCACCAAAGCGGGACAGGGAGACTCTGGAAACACCATATATTTT. Translating it yields CASTKAGQGDSGNTIYF.

This clone was picked up a small number of times. J is TRBJ2-2 and V is TRBV10-3; 12 positions match TRBD1. The CDR3 runs to 18 residues. Germline V gene lookup returns CDR1 ENHRY and CDR2 SYGVKD. After removal of 3 bases from V and 5 bases from J, the junction contained 10 bases not matched to a gene. CDR3 residues: CAISDRDRGQYGTGELFF. The CDR3 nucleotides are TGTGCCATCAGTGACCGGGACAGGGGGCAATACGGGACCGGGGAGCTGTTTTTT.